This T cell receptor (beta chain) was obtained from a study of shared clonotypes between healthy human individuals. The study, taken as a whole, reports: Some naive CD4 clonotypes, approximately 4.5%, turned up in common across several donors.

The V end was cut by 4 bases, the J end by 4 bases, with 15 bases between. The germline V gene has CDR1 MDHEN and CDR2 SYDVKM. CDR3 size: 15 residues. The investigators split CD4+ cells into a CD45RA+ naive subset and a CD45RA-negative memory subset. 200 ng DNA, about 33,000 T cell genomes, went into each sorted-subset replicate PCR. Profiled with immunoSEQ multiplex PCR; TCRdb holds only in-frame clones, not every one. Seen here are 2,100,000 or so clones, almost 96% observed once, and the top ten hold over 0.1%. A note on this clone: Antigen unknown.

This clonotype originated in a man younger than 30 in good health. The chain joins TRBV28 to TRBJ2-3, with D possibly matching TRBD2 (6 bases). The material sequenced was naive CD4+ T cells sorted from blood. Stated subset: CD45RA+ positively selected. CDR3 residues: CASSWTGVLADTQYF. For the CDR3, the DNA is TGTGCCAGCAGTTGGACGGGGGTATTGGCAGATACGCAGTATTTT. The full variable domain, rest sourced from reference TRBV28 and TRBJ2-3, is DVKVTQSSRYLVKRTGEKVFLECVQDMDHENMFWYRQDPGLGLRLIYFSYDVKMKEKGDIPEGYSVSREKKERFSLILESASTNQTSMYLCASSWTGVLADTQYFGPGTRLTVL.